This T cell receptor (beta chain) was identified during a study of cytomegalovirus exposure and HLA in healthy donors. On the study more broadly: A preliminary data release comprised tens of millions of unique TCRs obtained from HLA-typed donors. Study conclusions and caveats: For TCR beta chains, V- and J-gene trimming was later linked to a missense DCLRE1C variant. Indistinguishable V segments, including TRBV6-2 and TRBV6-3, were excluded.

The table lists this clone with a few counts. No antigen is known for it. This CDR3 has 15 amino acids. Germline CDR1 and CDR2: MDHEN and SYDVKM. Trimming removed 4 bases from V and 3 bases from J; junction bases left unmatched: 3. PCR was performed using 60 Vbeta and 13 Jbeta primers. The authors' processing: There were 80 million or so unique TCR beta chains by a later count, and some 11 million of them were shared. TCRdb's copy holds only in-frame clones and misses some; the assay was immunoSEQ multiplex PCR. V, J and clone size derive from that table, while D and trimming were established from the DNA sequence. The sample holds 110,000 or so clones; roughly 12% are singletons and the top ten take roughly 16%.

The sequence came from a man aged 35-49 years in good health and CMV-seropositive. The rearrangement links TRBV28 to TRBJ2-1; 10 nucleotides agree with TRBD1. Sequences were obtained from PBMCs. This chain's CDR3 is CASSSRTGGYNEQFF. In nucleotides, the CDR3 is TGTGCCAGCAGTTCCCGGACAGGGGGCTACAATGAGCAGTTCTTC.